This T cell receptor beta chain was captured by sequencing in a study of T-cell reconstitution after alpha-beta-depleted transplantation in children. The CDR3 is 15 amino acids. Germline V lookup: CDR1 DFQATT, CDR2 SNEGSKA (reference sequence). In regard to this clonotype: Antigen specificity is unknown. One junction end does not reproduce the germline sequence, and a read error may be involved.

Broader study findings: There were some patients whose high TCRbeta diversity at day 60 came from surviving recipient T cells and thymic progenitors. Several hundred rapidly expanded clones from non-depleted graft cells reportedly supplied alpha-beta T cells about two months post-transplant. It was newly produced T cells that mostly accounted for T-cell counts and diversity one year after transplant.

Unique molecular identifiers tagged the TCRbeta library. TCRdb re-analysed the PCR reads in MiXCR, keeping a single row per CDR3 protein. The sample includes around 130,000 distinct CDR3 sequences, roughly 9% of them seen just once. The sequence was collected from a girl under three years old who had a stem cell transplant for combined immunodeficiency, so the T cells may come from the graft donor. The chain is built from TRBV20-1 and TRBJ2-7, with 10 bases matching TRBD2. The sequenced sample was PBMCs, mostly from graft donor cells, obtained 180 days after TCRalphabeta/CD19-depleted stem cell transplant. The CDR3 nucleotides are TGCAGTGCCTTACTAGCGGGGAGCGCTACAGGCGAGCACTACTTC. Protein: CSALLAGSATGEHYF.